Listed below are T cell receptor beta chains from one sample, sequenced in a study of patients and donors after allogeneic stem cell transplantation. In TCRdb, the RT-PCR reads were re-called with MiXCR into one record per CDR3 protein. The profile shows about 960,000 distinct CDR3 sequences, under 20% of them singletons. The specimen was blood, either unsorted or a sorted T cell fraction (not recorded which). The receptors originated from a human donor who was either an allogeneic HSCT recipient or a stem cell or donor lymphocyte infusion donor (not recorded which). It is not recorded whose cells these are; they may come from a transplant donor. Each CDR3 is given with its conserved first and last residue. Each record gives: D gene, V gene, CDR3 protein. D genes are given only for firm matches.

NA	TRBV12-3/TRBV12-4	CASSSGTGVSEQYF
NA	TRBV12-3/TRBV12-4	CASSFAPLLANYGYTF
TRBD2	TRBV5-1	CASSPLTSYKETQYF
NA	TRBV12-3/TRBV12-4	CASRAQAANTEAFF
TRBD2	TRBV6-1	CASRLLASGIHNEQFF
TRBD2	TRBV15	CATSKGLADYNEQFF
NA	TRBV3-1	CASSQDAGNEQFF
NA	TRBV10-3	CAIRGTSNEQYF
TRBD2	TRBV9	CASSATLISGKGDTQYF
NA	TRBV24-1	CATSEPTPGRANYGYTF
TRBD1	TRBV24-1	CATSDSRTGGQTQYF
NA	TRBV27	CASRLTAKSEQYF
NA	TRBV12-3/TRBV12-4	CASRIDRINSPLHF
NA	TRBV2	CASSELVGETQYF
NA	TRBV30	CAWSHNTGRNTEAFF
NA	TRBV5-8	CASSYGTFNQPQHF
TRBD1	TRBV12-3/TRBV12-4	CASSDRQGLSYNEQFF
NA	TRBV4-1	CASSQGPQGRSTEAFF
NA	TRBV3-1	CASSQDVRAYNEQFF
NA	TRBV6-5	CASSPGPTARFF
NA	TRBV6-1	CASSANQGENTEAFF
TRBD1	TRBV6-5	CASSYEGAGSPLHF
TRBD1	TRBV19	CASRDRTDTQYF
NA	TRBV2	CASIQQRGGTLDTGELFF
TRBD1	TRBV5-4	CASSSPGQGEGTEAFF
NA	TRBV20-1	CSAQRGIF
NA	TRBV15	CATSRDKRPNYGYTF
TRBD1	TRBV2	CASSLTGAPSTDTQYF
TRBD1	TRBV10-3	CEVPSIQGAPNTEAFF
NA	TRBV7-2	CASSLRVTNYEQYF
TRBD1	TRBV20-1	CSAKLQGGHSAEAFF
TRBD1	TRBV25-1	CASSDAGTEAGELFF
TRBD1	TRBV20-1	CSARDPKGAWTEAFF
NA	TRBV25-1	CASTGTGRGYTF
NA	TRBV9	CASSVEGVWGRVYGYTF
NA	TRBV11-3	CASSFALNTGELFF
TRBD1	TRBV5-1	CASSSGGSSSGANVLTF
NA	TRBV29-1	CSVEAAGSYGDYTF
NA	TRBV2	CASTPHETQYF
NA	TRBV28	CASSLSAGLSYEQYF
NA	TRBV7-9	CASSSIPKSHEQYF
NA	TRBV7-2	CASSLVAADNYGYTF
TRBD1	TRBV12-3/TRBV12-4	CASSPRTGVSYEQYF
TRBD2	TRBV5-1	CASSLETSRTNNEQFF
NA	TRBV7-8	CASSRQSGFQPQHF
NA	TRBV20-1	CSASSGGARGNTIYF
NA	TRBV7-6	CASSLLASPDVNEQFF
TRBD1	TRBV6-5	CASSYASGTGHYEQYF
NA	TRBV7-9	CASSLGGIKETQYF
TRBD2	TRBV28	CASSYVGGGSGANVLTF
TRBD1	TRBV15	CATSRDGARGYGYTF
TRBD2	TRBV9	CASSRRPGLAGGDTQYF
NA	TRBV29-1	CSVALMRSGNTIYF
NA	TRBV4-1	CASSQSPAGPETQYF